These 18 T cell receptor beta chains came from one sample sequenced in a study of blood T cells in healthy people across ages. For the second PCR, which ran for about 6 to 11 cycles, a sample-barcoded 5' primer and a J-beta primer mix were used. TCRdb passed the 5' RACE reads through MiXCR, listing each CDR3 protein once. The sample lists around 800,000 distinct CDR3 sequences, 62% seen once, with 25% to 35% in the top ten. What was sequenced was blood. The receptor set was obtained from a man younger than 40 in good health.

The chain couples TRBV6-5 to TRBJ2-3; D may be TRBD1 (5 bases). V lost 0 bases to trimming and J lost 1 base, with 14 bases between them. This CDR3 spans 17 amino acids. Germline loops: CDR1 MNHEY, CDR2 SVGAGI. The CDR3 DNA reads TGTGCCAGCAGTTACTCGTCAAGCAGGGAAGGCACAGATACGCAGTATTTT. Translated, it gives CASSYSSSREGTDTQYF.

The CDR3 protein is CAISRQSATNEKLFF. The CDR3 nucleotides are TGTGCCATCAGTCGCCAGAGTGCAACTAATGAAAAACTGTTTTTT. The chain uses TRBV10-3 and TRBJ1-4; D is unresolved. With 5 bases removed from V and 0 bases from J, the gap between germline ends came to 10 bases. Germline CDR1 and CDR2: ENHRY and SYGVKD. CDR3 length equals 15 residues.

On this clonotype: The junction shows a germline mismatch at one end, possibly a read error. The CDR3 DNA follows: TGTGCCAGCAGCTTGAGGCAGGGTAGGGATTCACCCCACCACTTT. Translating gives CASSLRQGRDSPHHF. This rearrangement joins TRBV5-4 to TRBJ1-6; D possibly corresponds to TRBD1 (5 bases). Germline V CDR1 and CDR2: SGHNT, YYREEE (reference sequence). The CDR3 loop spans 15 amino acids.

This chain connects TRBV4-3 to TRBJ2-1, with 14 bases lining up with TRBD2. The CDR3 has 17 amino acids. Germline V gene data show CDR1 as LGHNA and CDR2 as YSLEER. With 2 bases clipped from V and 5 bases from J, the junction kept 5 bases outside the gene matches. This chain's CDR3 is CASSQSPGLAGDNEQFF. CDR3 DNA sequence: TGCGCCAGCAGCCAATCCCCGGGACTAGCGGGGGACAATGAGCAGTTCTTC.

Only one count was recorded for this clonotype. The chain has TRBV28 and TRBJ1-6; D is possibly TRBD1 (5 bases). The CDR3 extends over 12 amino acids. Per the germline V gene, CDR1 is MDHEN and CDR2 is SYDVKM. Trimming took off 7 bases at V and 9 bases at J, with 10 bases between the two ends. Here the CDR3 reads CASTGPISPLHF. Here the CDR3 DNA reads TGTGCCAGCACGGGGCCGATTTCACCCCTCCACTTT.

This rearrangement joins TRBV4-1 to TRBJ2-7; D remains unclear. From germline, CDR1 is MGHRA and CDR2 YSYEKL. Trimming left V 0 bases short and J 0 bases short, with 9 bases between. The CDR3 sequence is 15 residues long. The CDR3 DNA is TGCGCCAGCAGCCAAGAACCGGCAGGCTCCTACGAGCAGTACTTC. Protein product: CASSQEPAGSYEQYF.

This clonotype was seen only a few times. The rearrangement uses TRBV11-2 and TRBJ2-1, with 12 bases identical to TRBD2. CDR3 size: 18 residues. Trimming removed 5 bases from V and 0 bases from J; junction bases left unmatched: 8. Germline loops: CDR1 SGHAT, CDR2 FQNNGV. CDR3 sequence (DNA): TGTGCCAGCAGCACCGGGACTAGCGGGTCGAGCTCCTACAATGAGCAGTTCTTC. Amino acids: CASSTGTSGSSSYNEQFF.

This chain joins TRBV4-3 and TRBJ2-4, with D perhaps TRBD1 (5 bases). Germline loops: CDR1 LGHNA, CDR2 YSLEER. This CDR3 has 15 amino acids. Trimming removed 1 base at V and 13 bases at J, with 20 bases between. CDR3 sequence reads: CASSQVRQILGEQYF. CDR3 DNA sequence: TGCGCCAGCAGCCAAGTCAGACAGATCCTTGGAGAGCAGTACTTC.

This clonotype was detected a few times. This chain uses TRBV16 with TRBJ2-1; D unclear. The V end was cut by 0 bases, the J end by 6 bases, with 6 bases between. Germline values: CDR1 KGHSY, CDR2 FQNENV. CDR3 length equals 13 residues. The CDR3 spells CASSQSGGNEQFF. The CDR3, as DNA: TGTGCCAGCAGCCAATCAGGCGGCAATGAGCAGTTCTTC.

Comment on this clonotype: A read error may be the cause here, since a much bigger clone is one base away. J is TRBJ2-3 and V is TRBV9, with a tentative D call TRBD2 (7 bases). Germline loops: CDR1 SGDLS, CDR2 YYNGEE. The CDR3 consists of 15 residues. DNA of the CDR3: TGTGTCAGCAGCGTAGCCGGGGGGCTCACAGATACGCAGTATTTT. Residues: CVSSVAGGLTDTQYF.

This chain links TRBV6-5 with TRBJ2-1; 7 bases line up with TRBD1. The CDR3 runs 15 residues. V lost 5 bases, J lost 0 bases, and 4 bases stayed unmatched. CDR1 and CDR2 from the germline V gene are MNHEY and SVGAGI. The CDR3 DNA follows: TGTGCCAGCAGTATTAACAGGGGCTCCTACAATGAGCAGTTCTTC. It yields the protein CASSINRGSYNEQFF.

The sample holds one count of this clonotype. The chain links TRBV12-3 or TRBV12-4 to TRBJ1-4, with D tentatively TRBD1 (5 bases). CDR3 length: 13 amino acids. Trimming removed 6 bases from V and 7 bases from J, with 12 bases in between. In DNA, the CDR3 is TGTGCCAGCAGGCGGGGGGGGATTGAAAAACTGTTTTTT. Residues: CASRRGGIEKLFF.

The table lists this clonotype with a few counts. This sequence joins TRBV2 and TRBJ2-1, with TRBD2 matching 13 bases. Germline values: CDR1 SNHLY, CDR2 FYNNEI. There are 15 residues in the CDR3. V trimming: 6 bases; J trimming: 10 bases; junction bases outside the gene matches: 9. CDR3 loop: CASRELAGGRGEQFF. The CDR3 DNA reads TGTGCCAGCAGAGAACTAGCGGGGGGGCGGGGAGAGCAGTTCTTC.

CDR3 loop: CASSRGAAQPQHF. The CDR3 coding sequence is TGTGCCAGCAGTCGGGGGGCGGCTCAGCCCCAGCATTTT. The chain carries TRBV7-9 and TRBJ1-5, with a possible D match to TRBD1 (6 bases). The V and J ends lost 6 bases and 6 bases respectively, with 12 bases between them. The CDR3 totals 13 residues. In germline, CDR1 is SEHNR, CDR2 FQNEAQ (reference sequence).

This chain uses TRBV4-1 with TRBJ2-1, with 9 bases fitting TRBD2. V gave up 0 bases and J gave up 4 bases; unmatched junction bases: 4. Germline V gene sequence: CDR1 MGHRA, CDR2 YSYEKL. The CDR3 is made up of 16 amino acids. In nucleotides, the CDR3 is TGCGCCAGCAGCCAAGATAGCGGGGGTAAATACAATGAGCAGTTCTTC. Protein: CASSQDSGGKYNEQFF.

The CDR3, as DNA: TGTGCCAGCAGCCCCGTAGGTAAGGGCCACACTGAAGCTTTCTTT. Translation gives CASSPVGKGHTEAFF. V is TRBV6-5 and J is TRBJ1-1; D remains unclear. This CDR3 region has 15 residues. Germline V gene sequence: CDR1 MNHEY, CDR2 SVGAGI. The V end was cut by 6 bases, the J end by 3 bases, with 17 bases between.

This clonotype rates as medium-sized (0.01 to 0.1%). The genes are TRBV24-1 and TRBJ2-3; no clear D. The CDR3 is 13 residues long. Germline V lookup: CDR1 KGHDR, CDR2 SFDVKD. Trimming stripped 5 bases from V and 4 bases from J, with 9 bases between. The CDR3 region has the DNA TGTGCCACCAGTGTCGAGTGGGCAGATACGCAGTATTTT. It is translated as CATSVEWADTQYF.

The chain is built from TRBV20-1 and TRBJ2-1, with 8 positions matching TRBD1. Germline assignment: CDR1 DFQATT and CDR2 SNEGSKA (reference sequence). This CDR3 spans 14 amino acids. The V and J ends lost 6 bases and 0 bases, in that order; junction bases with no gene match: 4. The CDR3 here is CSALDRVSYNEQFF. The CDR3 DNA reads TGCAGTGCCCTGGACAGGGTCTCCTACAATGAGCAGTTCTTC.